This T cell receptor (beta chain) appears in the sequencing data of a study of T cells in Graves' hyperthyroidism and ophthalmopathy (dated by TCRdb to about 2019). Study-wide context: Peripheral blood was collected at initial diagnosis, before any treatment. TCR V-J signatures able to tell the groups apart were searched for in a discovery cohort of 100 or so patients, of whom under 45 had Graves' ophthalmopathy and about 60 had stable Graves' hyperthyroidism. Whether ophthalmopathy could be predicted prospectively was tested in an independent validation cohort made up of roughly 20 hyperthyroidism patients plus 17 patients who later progressed to ophthalmopathy. The 80 to 100 discovery patients were randomly divided into training and test sets at a 7:3 ratio. In more than 5 Graves' hyperthyroidism patients, the study also compared T-cell repertoires from thyroid tissue with T-cell repertoires from blood. After blood sampling, hyperthyroidism patients were treated with methimazole at a starting dose of 30 mg daily, and ophthalmopathy patients were treated with high-dose intravenous methylprednisolone. According to the paper, TCR Vbeta CDR3 sequencing was carried out on 135 peripheral blood samples, which came from about 45 ophthalmopathy, around 74 hyperthyroidism and approximately 17 progressor patients.

TCR beta CDR3 regions were amplified from RNA transcripts. A first-round RT-PCR of the TCR CDR3 used the HTBI primer set with the Qiagen OneStep RT-PCR kit. A second multiplex PCR round built the libraries, followed by size selection and purification. Sequencing of the libraries was done on an Illumina HiSeq2000 using paired-end 100 bp reads. As for the original processing: SOAPnuke was used to process the raw data, with reads discarded if the reads contained adapters or uncalled bases, had a mean Phred below 15, or lacked an exact constant-primer or identifier match. COPE v1.2.5 was used to merge high-quality paired reads, and clonotypes were defined as unique nucleotide sequences. MiTCR v1.1 was used to align the clonotypes against IMGT TRBV, TRBD and TRBJ reference segments. The analysis included only V-J combinations with a frequency above 0.0001, which together covered 98% to 99.2% of the repertoires. The TCS score was defined as F50 (clonal expansion) divided by E x V (chaos), with BLOSUM62-based TCRdist calculated between CDR3 peptides within each V-J. Welch's t-statistics and random forest reduced 450 to 600 V-J features to about 13, which were used in a naive Bayes classifier (R e1071). TCRdb handled the public reads itself, with Q25 trimming in fastp and clone calling in MiXCR, and kept productive beta chains. A single entry per CDR3 protein holds the most common genes and DNA from its merged rows. Here the V and J calls rest on TCRdb's processing, not on the authors' analysis. This sample comprises over 300,000 distinct CDR3 sequences, over 11% of them detected only once. The top ten clones comprise more than 9.5% of the sample.

The CDR3, from cysteine to phenylalanine, totals 17 residues. Only the CDR3 region is kept as DNA, spanning 51 bases read in frame from base 1. The trim is 3 bases for V and 0 bases for J, with a gap of 14 bases between the germline ends. CDR1 KGHDR and CDR2 SFDVKD were looked up in the germline V gene. This clonotype was counted a few times. Its target antigen remains unknown. One base away there is no much larger clone; base qualities are not given. Here is what the overall study found, with its caveats: Most expanded thyroid clonotypes (frequency above 0.001) were also found in blood, which suggests that blood repertoires may mirror thyroid immune responses. Sample size was not statistically predetermined, and investigators were not blinded to group allocation. In validation, the model predicted progression to ophthalmopathy with around 71% sensitivity and around 72% specificity, a median of approximately 6.5 months before onset. A 13 V-J signature model separated ophthalmopathy from stable hyperthyroidism, with around 88% sensitivity and 81.08% specificity in cross-validation and 80%/75% in testing.

Stable Graves' hyperthyroidism was defined as no progression to ophthalmopathy during 18 months of follow-up. Hyperthyroidism patients were newly diagnosed, with disease duration under 2 months, and aged 18 to 65 years. The study excluded patients with uncontrolled infections, other autoimmune diseases, pregnancy or lactation. Clinical symptoms, serum thyroxine and TRAb, thyroid ultrasound, and orbital computed tomography formed the basis for the diagnoses. PBMCs were separated from 10 ml of fresh peripheral blood using Ficoll-Paque density gradient centrifugation. Total RNA was extracted with Trizol reagent, and quality was checked on an Agilent 2100 Bioanalyzer.

The sample taken for sequencing was blood. The receptor comes from a woman aged 60 to 75 with Graves' hyperthyroidism. The sequence links TRBV24-1 to TRBJ2-1; TRBD1 is perhaps the D gene, given 5 matching bases. At the DNA level, the sequence is TGTGCCACCAGTGATGCTGCAGGGAAGAGCTCCTACAATGAGCAGTTCTTC. This is translated as CATSDAAGKSSYNEQFF.